The sample holds a few counts of the clone carrying this TCR beta chain. This sample was taken from a study of blood T cell repertoires in COVID-19. Across the whole study: The study drew acute and convalescent COVID-19 samples from the United States, Italy and Spain. The cDNA or gDNA used as material had been derived from T cells, B-cell-depleted T cells, or PBMCs.

The germline gives CDR1 SGDLS, CDR2 YYNGEE. The CDR3 length is 12 residues. J gave up 13 bases and V 4 bases, and 8 bases lay outside the gene matches. Original analysis: Amplification with reference gene primers provided the estimates of nucleated cell counts. Data came from immunoSEQ multiplex PCR; TCRdb stores just in-frame clones and leaves some out. Clonal size and the V and J genes are those of that table, whereas D and trimming came from the DNA. The sample yields more than 25,000 clones, 65% to 85% seen once. The material sequenced was peripheral blood. This rearrangement joins TRBV9 to TRBJ2-1; 7 nucleotides line up with TRBD1. The sequence was obtained from a man aged 45-65 years with active or convalescent COVID-19. The CDR3 protein is CASSLTQGEQFF. In DNA form, the CDR3 reads TGTGCCAGCAGCCTAACCCAGGGGGAACAGTTCTTC.